This T cell receptor beta chain appears in the sequencing data of a study of T cell responses to AZD1222 COVID-19 vaccine. Using immunoSEQ multiplex PCR, the repertoire was profiled, and TCRdb retains in-frame clones only, with some absent. The data contain 100,000 or so clones, roughly 87% of them singletons. This receptor was obtained from an adult in good health. Sequencing used peripheral blood, obtained on day 0 of AZD1222 vaccination.

CDR3 nucleotide sequence: TGTGCCAGCAGCCATCTAAGGGCCTACGAGCAGTACTTC. Translated: CASSHLRAYEQYF. The chain recombines TRBV28 with TRBJ2-7, with D unclear. The CDR3 consists of 13 residues. Trimming stripped 6 bases from V and 2 bases from J, with 11 bases between. Germline CDR1 and CDR2: MDHEN and SYDVKM.